These 28 T cell receptor beta chains share one sample of origin, sequenced in a study of cytomegalovirus exposure and HLA in healthy donors. Amplification used 60 Vbeta primers and 13 Jbeta primers. TCRdb's copy holds only in-frame clones and misses some; the assay was immunoSEQ multiplex PCR. The table shows 200,000 to 250,000 clones, with about 70% occurring only once. Sequences were obtained from PBMCs. These receptors were taken from a man between 35 and 55 years old in good health and CMV-seropositive.

This chain links TRBV12-5 with TRBJ2-2, with D tentatively TRBD1 (6 bases). V gave up 4 bases and J gave up 0 bases, with 12 bases separating them. This CDR3 comprises 16 residues. Germline V gene data show CDR1 as LGHNT and CDR2 as FRNRAP. CDR3 nucleotide sequence: TGTGCTAGTGGTTCCAGACAGGCCCCGAACACCGGGGAGCTGTTTTTT. Residues: CASGSRQAPNTGELFF.

The rearrangement joins TRBV5-1 to TRBJ2-2; TRBD2 agrees at 13 bases. The CDR3 length is 16 residues. V was clipped by 3 bases and J by 5 bases; unmatched bases: 4. Looked up from germline, CDR1 is SGHRS and CDR2 is YFSETQ. Written as DNA, the CDR3 is TGCGCCAGCAGCTCCCGGACTAGCGGGGGTACCGGGGAGCTGTTTTTT. This encodes CASSSRTSGGTGELFF.

This clone was recorded once. The chain is built from TRBV15 and TRBJ1-4, with TRBD1 identical over 9 bases. Trimming cost V 4 bases and J 0 bases; bases outside gene matches: 9. CDR3 length equals 18 residues. The germline V gene encodes CDR1 LNHNV and CDR2 YYDKDF (reference sequence). CDR3 nucleotides: TGTGCCACCAGCACACGTCCCGGGACAGGGACAACTAATGAAAAACTGTTTTTT. Amino acids: CATSTRPGTGTTNEKLFF.

This chain uses TRBV19 with TRBJ1-2, with 10 bases identical to TRBD1. This CDR3 is 12 amino acids long. In germline, CDR1 is LNHDA, CDR2 SQIVND (reference sequence). After removal of 8 bases from V and 6 bases from J, the junction contained 3 bases not matched to a gene. The CDR3, as DNA: TGTGCCAGTGGGACAGGGGCCCATGGCTACACCTTC. Translating gives CASGTGAHGYTF.

The rearrangement joins TRBV7-6 to TRBJ1-1; TRBD1 aligns across 10 bases. V lost 4 bases and J lost 6; bases outside the gene matches: 5. The CDR3 spans 14 residues. The germline V gene encodes CDR1 SGHVS and CDR2 FNYEAQ. The CDR3 DNA is TGTGCCAGCAGCTCTGGGACAGGGGAATCTGAAGCTTTCTTT. Protein sequence: CASSSGTGESEAFF. The complete variable domain, with remaining parts taken from reference TRBV7-6 and TRBJ1-1, reads GAGVSQSPRYKVTKRGQDVALRCDPISGHVSLYWYRQALGQGPEFLTYFNYEAQQDKSGLPNDRFSAERPEGSISTLTIQRTEQRDSAMYRCASSSGTGESEAFFGQGTRLTVV.

The rearrangement joins TRBV6-6 to TRBJ2-7, with a possible D match to TRBD1 (5 bases). The germline gives CDR1 MNHNY, CDR2 SVGAGI (reference sequence). The CDR3 sequence is 13 residues long. The V and J ends lost 0 bases and 6 bases respectively, with 9 bases between them. CDR3 DNA sequence: TGTGCCAGCAGTTACTCTTTGGGGCGCGAGCAGTACTTC. Translation: CASSYSLGREQYF.

This chain uses TRBV11-2 with TRBJ2-5; no clear D gene. CDR3 length equals 13 residues. CDR1 SGHAT and CDR2 FQNNGV come from the germline V gene. V lost 3 bases, J lost 5 bases, and 10 bases lay in between. CDR3 sequence (DNA): TGTGCCAGCAGCTTTACGGTCGGGGAGACCCAGTACTTC. It is translated as CASSFTVGETQYF.

This clone was detected only a few times. This rearrangement joins TRBV7-9 to TRBJ2-7; the D is unclear. Germline V gene lookup returns CDR1 SEHNR and CDR2 FQNEAQ (reference sequence). This CDR3 is built from 13 residues. Trimming pared 2 bases from V and 6 bases from J, leaving 11 bases between. Written as DNA, the CDR3 is TGTGCCAGCAGCTTAAACAGCAACTGCGAGCAGTACTTC. It encodes CASSLNSNCEQYF.

This chain uses TRBV5-4 with TRBJ1-2; possible D gene TRBD1, 6 bases. The CDR3 runs 12 residues. Trimming removed 4 bases at V and 8 bases at J, with 12 bases between. Germline V gene data show CDR1 as SGHNT and CDR2 as YYREEE (reference sequence). Here the CDR3 DNA reads TGTGCCAGCAGCGATACAGGGTTGGGCTACACCTTC. Translated, it gives CASSDTGLGYTF.

The chain links TRBV5-8 to TRBJ1-1; 9 nucleotides align to TRBD1. With V trimmed by 3 bases and J by 5 bases, 5 bases remained unmatched. Germline V gives CDR1 SGHTS, CDR2 YDEGEE. The CDR3 runs to 14 residues. CDR3 protein: CASSWDRAGTEAFF. CDR3 bases: TGTGCCAGCAGCTGGGACAGGGCTGGGACTGAAGCTTTCTTT.

The chain has TRBV2 and TRBJ2-5, with D perhaps TRBD1 (6 bases). With the DNA end fitting TRBJ2-7 better, the J assignment may be wrong. The CDR3 is 16 residues long. CDR1 and CDR2 from the germline V gene are SNHLY and FYNNEI. CDR3 in DNA: TGTGCCAGCCTGATCCCGGACAGTCTCCCCCGCTACGAGCAGTACTTC. Its protein product is CASLIPDSLPRYEQYF.

As regards this clone: Other DNA variants within this sample encode the same CDR3. The V gene is TRBV7-2, the J gene TRBJ2-1, with 12 bases fitting TRBD2. CDR1 is SGHTA, CDR2 FQGNSA, per germline. The CDR3 is 15 amino acids. Germline trimming cut 4 bases from V and 6 bases from J; bases unmatched to any gene: 4. The DNA for the CDR3 is TGTGCCAGCAGCTCTAGCGGGGGGGCAGGCAATGAGCAGTTCTTC. Its protein product is CASSSSGGAGNEQFF.

This clone was observed a single time. The genes are TRBV2 and TRBJ2-2; TRBD2 aligns across 9 bases. The J segment lost 4 bases and the V segment lost 4 bases, leaving 10 bases of the junction unmatched. This CDR3 contains 17 residues. Germline values: CDR1 SNHLY, CDR2 FYNNEI. Here the CDR3 reads CASSVGSAGGPTGELFF. The CDR3, as DNA: TGTGCCAGCAGTGTAGGGTCGGCGGGGGGGCCCACCGGGGAGCTGTTTTTT.

CDR3: CASSVTPQGTEAFF. The CDR3 region has the DNA TGTGCCAGCAGCGTCACCCCCCAGGGCACTGAAGCTTTCTTT. The genes are TRBV9 and TRBJ1-1, with D possibly TRBD1 on 5 matching bases. The CDR3 loop spans 14 amino acids. The ends were cut back, 2 bases at V and 4 bases at J, with 12 bases in the middle. Germline values: CDR1 SGDLS, CDR2 YYNGEE.

This sequence joins TRBV5-5 and TRBJ1-5; D remains unclear. V was trimmed by 3 bases and J by 4 bases, leaving 5 bases between them. Germline CDR1 SGHKS, CDR2 YYEKEE (reference sequence). The length of the CDR3 is 12 residues. In nucleotides, the CDR3 is TGTGCCAGCAGCTCTTTAAATCAGCCCCAGCATTTT. It translates to CASSSLNQPQHF.

V and J are TRBV6-1 and TRBJ1-6; 8 bases map to TRBD1. With V trimmed by 7 bases and J by 0 bases, 2 bases remained unmatched. The CDR3 is made up of 15 amino acids. The germline V gene has CDR1 MNHNS and CDR2 SASEGT. CDR3 nucleotides: TGTGCCAGCATCGACAGGGGCTCCTATAATTCACCCCTCCACTTT. Translated, it gives CASIDRGSYNSPLHF.

The chain couples TRBV12-5 to TRBJ2-7; possibly TRBD2 for D (5 bases). With 0 bases removed from V and 5 bases from J, the gap between germline ends came to 14 bases. CDR3 length equals 15 residues. The germline V gene encodes CDR1 LGHNT and CDR2 FRNRAP. CDR3 sequence reads: CASGLVGSMVNEQYF. The CDR3 DNA reads as TGTGCTAGTGGTTTGGTAGGGAGCATGGTCAACGAGCAGTACTTC.

The table lists this clone with a few counts. Other DNA variants within this sample encode the same CDR3. This rearrangement joins TRBV7-2 to TRBJ2-3, with 9 bases aligning to TRBD2. This CDR3 region has 14 residues. The germline gives CDR1 SGHTA, CDR2 FQGNSA. Germline trimming cut 5 bases from V and 5 bases from J; bases unmatched to any gene: 5. The CDR3 sequence: CASSPSGDVDTQYF. The CDR3 region has the DNA TGTGCCAGCAGCCCTAGCGGGGACGTAGATACGCAGTATTTT.

The genes are TRBV7-9 and TRBJ2-3, with D possibly matching TRBD2 (7 bases). The CDR3 has 16 residues. CDR1 SEHNR and CDR2 FQNEAQ come from the germline V gene (reference sequence). V lost 5 bases to trimming and J lost 2 bases, with 17 bases between them. As DNA, the CDR3 is TGTGCCAGCAGCAGACGGGCGGGGGCCTACACAGATACGCAGTATTTT. Protein: CASSRRAGAYTDTQYF.

The V call is TRBV2, the J call TRBJ2-3; D gene uncertain. Trimming took off 5 bases at V and 6 bases at J, with 6 bases between the two ends. Germline CDR1 reads SNHLY; CDR2 reads FYNNEI. This CDR3 is built from 11 residues. The CDR3 reads CASSFSDTQYF. In nucleotides, the CDR3 is TGTGCCAGCAGTTTTAGTGATACGCAGTATTTT.

Only one count was recorded for this clone. The gene calls are TRBV5-1 and TRBJ2-5; 8 nucleotides line up with TRBD2. The CDR3 extends over 14 amino acids. From germline, CDR1 is SGHRS and CDR2 YFSETQ. After removal of 3 bases from V and 7 bases from J, the junction contained 8 bases not matched to a gene. The CDR3 reads CASSYWGLGGTQYF. The CDR3, as DNA: TGCGCCAGCAGCTACTGGGGACTAGGGGGGACCCAGTACTTC.

This CDR3 reads CASSEILSGAEAFF. The CDR3 DNA is TGTGCCAGCAGCGAAATCCTCTCGGGGGCTGAAGCTTTCTTT. The V gene is TRBV7-6, the J gene TRBJ1-1; D possibly corresponds to TRBD1 (5 bases). Germline V gives CDR1 SGHVS, CDR2 FNYEAQ. The ends were cut back, 5 bases at V and 6 bases at J, with 16 bases in the middle. The CDR3 totals 14 residues.

V gene TRBV11-2 combines with J gene TRBJ2-1, with a tentative D call TRBD1 (5 bases). The CDR3 has 16 residues. Germline V gene data show CDR1 as SGHAT and CDR2 as FQNNGV. Trimming cost V 5 bases and J 7 bases, with 21 bases left between them. In DNA form, the CDR3 reads TGTGCCAGCAGCCCCCACCCAGGGTCAATCAGTAATGAGCAGTTCTTC. Translating it yields CASSPHPGSISNEQFF.

The J gene is TRBJ2-1, the V gene TRBV7-6; 13 positions agree with TRBD2. The trim removed 6 bases at V and 4 bases at J, leaving 12 bases unmatched. The CDR3 loop spans 18 amino acids. Germline V gene data show CDR1 as SGHVS and CDR2 as FNYEAQ. CDR3 nucleotide sequence: TGTGCCAGCAGTCCTGGGACTAGCGGGGCGGGGGGATACAATGAGCAGTTCTTC. Translation: CASSPGTSGAGGYNEQFF.

This rearrangement joins TRBV5-4 to TRBJ1-3; TRBD1 agrees at 10 bases. V trimming: 0 bases; J trimming: 9 bases; junction bases outside the gene matches: 12. The CDR3 length is 17 residues. Per germline, CDR1 SGHNT and CDR2 YYREEE (reference sequence). The CDR3: CASSLAPPGQGIGTIYF. CDR3 nucleotide sequence: TGTGCCAGCAGCTTGGCGCCTCCGGGACAGGGGATCGGCACCATATATTTT.

V and J are TRBV18 and TRBJ2-7; D might be TRBD1 (6 bases). V shed 6 bases and J shed 4 bases, with 16 bases lying between them. This CDR3 contains 14 residues. CDR1 and CDR2 (germline): KGHSH, LQKENI. Written as DNA, the CDR3 is TGTGCCAGCTCCCCAGGCAGGGGATTTTACGAGCAGTACTTC. Protein product: CASSPGRGFYEQYF.

The chain links TRBV7-6 to TRBJ2-7; TRBD1 matches at 7 bases. The CDR3 runs to 15 residues. The V and J ends lost 5 bases and 2 bases, in that order; junction bases with no gene match: 9. Germline CDR1 is SGHVS and CDR2 is FNYEAQ. CDR3 protein: CASSPYRDRAYEQYF. The CDR3, as DNA: TGTGCCAGCAGCCCTTACCGGGACAGAGCCTACGAGCAGTACTTC.

The J gene is TRBJ1-4, the V gene TRBV28, with 10 bases matching TRBD1. Trimming cost V 8 bases and J 8 bases; bases outside gene matches: 17. The CDR3 contains 17 residues. Germline V gene data show CDR1 as MDHEN and CDR2 as SYDVKM. Here the CDR3 DNA reads TGTGCCAGCCATAGGAGGACAGGGGGAGTTGTGTTAGAAAAACTGTTTTTT. This sequence encodes CASHRRTGGVVLEKLFF.